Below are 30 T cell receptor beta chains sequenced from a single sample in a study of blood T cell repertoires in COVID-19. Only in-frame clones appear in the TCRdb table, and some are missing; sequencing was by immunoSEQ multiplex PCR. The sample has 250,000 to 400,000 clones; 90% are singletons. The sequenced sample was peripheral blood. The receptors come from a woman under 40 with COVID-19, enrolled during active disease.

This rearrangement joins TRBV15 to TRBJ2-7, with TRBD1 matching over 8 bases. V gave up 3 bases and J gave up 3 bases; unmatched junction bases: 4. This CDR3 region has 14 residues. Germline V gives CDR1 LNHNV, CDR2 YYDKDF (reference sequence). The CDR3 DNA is TGTGCCACCAGCAGGGACAGGGTTATCTACGAGCAGTACTTC. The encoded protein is CATSRDRVIYEQYF.

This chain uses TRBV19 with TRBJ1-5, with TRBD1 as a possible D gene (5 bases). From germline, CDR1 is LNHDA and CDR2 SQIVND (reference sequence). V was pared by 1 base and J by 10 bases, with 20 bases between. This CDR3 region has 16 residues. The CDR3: CASSIVGGTENYPQHF. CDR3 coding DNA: TGTGCCAGTAGTATAGTCGGGGGAACAGAAAACTATCCCCAGCATTTT.

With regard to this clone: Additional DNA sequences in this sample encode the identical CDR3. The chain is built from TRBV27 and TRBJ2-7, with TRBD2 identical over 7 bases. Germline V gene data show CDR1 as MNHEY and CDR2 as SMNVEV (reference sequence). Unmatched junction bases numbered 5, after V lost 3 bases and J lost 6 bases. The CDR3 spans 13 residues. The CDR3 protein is CASSFGGGGEQYF. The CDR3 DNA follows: TGTGCCAGCAGTTTTGGAGGCGGGGGCGAGCAGTACTTC.

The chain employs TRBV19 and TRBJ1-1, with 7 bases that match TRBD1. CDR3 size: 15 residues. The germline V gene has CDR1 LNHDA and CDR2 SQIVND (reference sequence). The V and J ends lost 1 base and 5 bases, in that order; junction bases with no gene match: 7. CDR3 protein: CASSIAAGGRTEAFF. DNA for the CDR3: TGTGCCAGTAGTATAGCGGCAGGGGGAAGGACTGAAGCTTTCTTT. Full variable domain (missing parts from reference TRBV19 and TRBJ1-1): DGGITQSPKYLFRKEGQNVTLSCEQNLNHDAMYWYRQDPGQGLRLIYYSQIVNDFQKGDIAEGYSVSREKKESFPLTVTSAQKNPTAFYLCASSIAAGGRTEAFFGQGTRLTVV.

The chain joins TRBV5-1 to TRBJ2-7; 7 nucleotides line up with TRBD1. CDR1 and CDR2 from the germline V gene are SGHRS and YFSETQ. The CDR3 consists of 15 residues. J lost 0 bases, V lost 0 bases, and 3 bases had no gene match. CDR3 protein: CASSLVQGSSYEQYF. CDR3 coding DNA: TGCGCCAGCAGCTTGGTACAGGGGAGCTCCTACGAGCAGTACTTC. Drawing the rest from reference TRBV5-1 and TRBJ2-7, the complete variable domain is KAGVTQTPRYLIKTRGQQVTLSCSPISGHRSVSWYQQTPGQGLQFLFEYFSETQRNKGNFPGRFSGRQFSNSRSEMNVSTLELGDSALYLCASSLVQGSSYEQYFGPGTRLTVT.

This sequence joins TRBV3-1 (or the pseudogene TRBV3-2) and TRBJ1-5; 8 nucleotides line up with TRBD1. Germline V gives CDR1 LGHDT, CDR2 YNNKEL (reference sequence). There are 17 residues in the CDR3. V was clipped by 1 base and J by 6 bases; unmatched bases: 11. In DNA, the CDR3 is TGTGCCAGCAGCCAAGGCCAGGGGGCGAGGGGGCTTCAGCCCCAGCATTTT. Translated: CASSQGQGARGLQPQHF.

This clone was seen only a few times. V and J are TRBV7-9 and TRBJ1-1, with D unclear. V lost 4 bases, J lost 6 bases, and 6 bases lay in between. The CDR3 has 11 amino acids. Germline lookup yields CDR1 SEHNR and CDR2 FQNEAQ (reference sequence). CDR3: CASSYGAEAFF. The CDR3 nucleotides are TGTGCCAGCAGCTACGGGGCTGAAGCTTTCTTT.

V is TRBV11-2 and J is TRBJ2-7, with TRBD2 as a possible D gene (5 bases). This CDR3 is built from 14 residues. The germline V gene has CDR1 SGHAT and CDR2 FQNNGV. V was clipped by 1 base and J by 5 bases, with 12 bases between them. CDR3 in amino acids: CASSLVPNSDEQYF. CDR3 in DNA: TGTGCCAGCAGCTTAGTACCTAATAGCGACGAGCAGTACTTC.

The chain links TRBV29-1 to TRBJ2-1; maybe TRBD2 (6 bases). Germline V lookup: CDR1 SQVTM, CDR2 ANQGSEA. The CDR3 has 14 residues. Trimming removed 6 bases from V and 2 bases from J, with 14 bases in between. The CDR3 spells CSVSQGGPYNEQFF. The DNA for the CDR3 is TGCAGCGTCTCGCAGGGAGGCCCCTACAATGAGCAGTTCTTC.

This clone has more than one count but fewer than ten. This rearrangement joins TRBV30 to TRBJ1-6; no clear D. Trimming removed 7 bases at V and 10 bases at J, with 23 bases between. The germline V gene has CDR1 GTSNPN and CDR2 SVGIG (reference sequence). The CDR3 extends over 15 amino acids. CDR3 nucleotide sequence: TGTGCCTACACCACCGCGGGAGGCAGAGGGTCACCCCTCCACTTT. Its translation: CAYTTAGGRGSPLHF.

CDR3 loop: CASSSGGTTYGYTF. For the CDR3, the DNA is TGTGCCAGCAGCTCAGGGGGAACTACTTATGGCTACACCTTC. V gene TRBV2 combines with J gene TRBJ1-2; TRBD1 matches 7 bases. With V trimmed by 6 bases and J by 5 bases, 9 bases remained unmatched. Germline V CDR1 and CDR2: SNHLY, FYNNEI. The CDR3 extends over 14 amino acids. The full variable domain, rest sourced from reference TRBV2 and TRBJ1-2, is EPEVTQTPSHQVTQMGQEVILRCVPISNHLYFYWYRQILGQKVEFLVSFYNNEISEKSEIFDDQFSVERPDGSNFTLKIRSTKLEDSAMYFCASSSGGTTYGYTFGSGTRLTVV.

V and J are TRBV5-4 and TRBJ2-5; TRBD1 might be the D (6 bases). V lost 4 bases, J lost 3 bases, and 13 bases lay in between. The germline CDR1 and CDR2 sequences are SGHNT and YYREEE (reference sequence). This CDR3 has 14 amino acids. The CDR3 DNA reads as TGTGCCAGCAGCCGGGACATAGCCGAAGAGACCCAGTACTTC. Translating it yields CASSRDIAEETQYF.

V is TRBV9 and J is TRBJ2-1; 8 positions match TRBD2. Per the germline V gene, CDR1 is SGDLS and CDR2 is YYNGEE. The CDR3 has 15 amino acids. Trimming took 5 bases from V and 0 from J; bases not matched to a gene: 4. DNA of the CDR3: TGTGCCAGCAGTCCAAGCGGGGGCTCCTACAATGAGCAGTTCTTC. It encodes CASSPSGGSYNEQFF.

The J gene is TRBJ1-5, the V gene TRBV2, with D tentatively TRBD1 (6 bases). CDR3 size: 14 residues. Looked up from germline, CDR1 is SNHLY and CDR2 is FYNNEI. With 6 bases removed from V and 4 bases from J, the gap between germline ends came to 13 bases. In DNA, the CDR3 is TGTGCCAGCAGGGGGGGGACAACGAATCAGCCCCAGCATTTT. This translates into CASRGGTTNQPQHF. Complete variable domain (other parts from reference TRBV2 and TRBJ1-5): EPEVTQTPSHQVTQMGQEVILRCVPISNHLYFYWYRQILGQKVEFLVSFYNNEISEKSEIFDDQFSVERPDGSNFTLKIRSTKLEDSAMYFCASRGGTTNQPQHFGDGTRLSIL.

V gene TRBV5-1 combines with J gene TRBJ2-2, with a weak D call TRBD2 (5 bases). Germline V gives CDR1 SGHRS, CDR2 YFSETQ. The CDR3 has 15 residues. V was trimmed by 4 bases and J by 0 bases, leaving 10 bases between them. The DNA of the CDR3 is TGCGCCAGCAGCCGGACTGAAACGAACACCGGGGAGCTGTTTTTT. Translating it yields CASSRTETNTGELFF. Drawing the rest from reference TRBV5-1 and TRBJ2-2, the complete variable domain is KAGVTQTPRYLIKTRGQQVTLSCSPISGHRSVSWYQQTPGQGLQFLFEYFSETQRNKGNFPGRFSGRQFSNSRSEMNVSTLELGDSALYLCASSRTETNTGELFFGEGSRLTVL.

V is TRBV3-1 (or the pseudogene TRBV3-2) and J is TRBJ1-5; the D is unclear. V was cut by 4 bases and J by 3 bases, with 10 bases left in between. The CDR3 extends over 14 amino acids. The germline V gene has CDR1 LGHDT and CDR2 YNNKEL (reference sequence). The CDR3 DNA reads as TGTGCCAGCAGCCGGGAGTCAGACAATCAGCCCCAGCATTTT. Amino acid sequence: CASSRESDNQPQHF.

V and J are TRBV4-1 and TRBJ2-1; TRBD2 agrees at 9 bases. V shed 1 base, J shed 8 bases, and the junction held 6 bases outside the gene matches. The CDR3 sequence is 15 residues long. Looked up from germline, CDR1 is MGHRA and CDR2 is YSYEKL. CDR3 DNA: TGCGCCAGCAGCCAAGCGGCGGGGGGGAGGGATGAGCAGTTCTTC. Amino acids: CASSQAAGGRDEQFF.

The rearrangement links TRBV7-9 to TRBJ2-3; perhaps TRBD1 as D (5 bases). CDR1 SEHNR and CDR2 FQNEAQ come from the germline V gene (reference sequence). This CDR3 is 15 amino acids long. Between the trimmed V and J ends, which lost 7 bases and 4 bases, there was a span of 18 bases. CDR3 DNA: TGTGCCAGCACCCTCTTAGCAGGGTCGGCAGATACGCAGTATTTT. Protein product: CASTLLAGSADTQYF.

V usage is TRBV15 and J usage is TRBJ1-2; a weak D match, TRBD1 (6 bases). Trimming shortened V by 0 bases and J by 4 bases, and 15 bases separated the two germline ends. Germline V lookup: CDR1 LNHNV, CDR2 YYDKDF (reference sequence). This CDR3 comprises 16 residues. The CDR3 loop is CATSRDVGGLGYGYTF. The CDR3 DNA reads TGTGCCACCAGCAGAGACGTTGGGGGCTTGGGCTATGGCTACACCTTC.

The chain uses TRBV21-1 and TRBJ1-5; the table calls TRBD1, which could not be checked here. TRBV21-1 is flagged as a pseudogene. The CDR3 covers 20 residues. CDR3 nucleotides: TGTGCCAGCAGCAAAGGTTTAAGGACAGGGGGGGACTATAGCAATCAGCCCCAGCATTTT. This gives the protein CASSKGLRTGGDYSNQPQHF.

CDR3 DNA: TGTGCCAGCAGTGTAGGGGCGAACACTGAAGCTTTCTTT. Translated, it gives CASSVGANTEAFF. This chain joins TRBV12-3 or TRBV12-4 and TRBJ1-1, with D maybe TRBD1 (5 bases). The CDR3 length is 13 residues. Trimming left V 5 bases short and J 1 base short, with 8 bases between.

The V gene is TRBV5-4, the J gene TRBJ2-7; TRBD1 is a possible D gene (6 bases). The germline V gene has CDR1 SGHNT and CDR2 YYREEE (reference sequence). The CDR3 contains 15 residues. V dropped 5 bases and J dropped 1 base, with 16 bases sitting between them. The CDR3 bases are TGTGCCAGCAGTTCCCGGGACACCTATTCCTACGAGCAGTACTTC. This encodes CASSSRDTYSYEQYF.

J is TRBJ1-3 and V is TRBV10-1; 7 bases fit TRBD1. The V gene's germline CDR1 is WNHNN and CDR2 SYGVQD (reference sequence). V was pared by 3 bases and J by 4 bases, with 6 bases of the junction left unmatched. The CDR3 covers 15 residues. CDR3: CASSDLRTGGNTIYF. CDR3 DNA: TGCGCCAGCAGTGACCTTCGGACAGGCGGAAACACCATATATTTT.

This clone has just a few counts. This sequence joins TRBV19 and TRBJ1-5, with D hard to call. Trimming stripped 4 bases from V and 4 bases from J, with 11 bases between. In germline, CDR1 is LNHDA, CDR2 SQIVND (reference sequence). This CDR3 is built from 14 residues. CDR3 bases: TGTGCCAGTAGTACCGTACAGTTAAATCAGCCCCAGCATTTT. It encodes CASSTVQLNQPQHF.

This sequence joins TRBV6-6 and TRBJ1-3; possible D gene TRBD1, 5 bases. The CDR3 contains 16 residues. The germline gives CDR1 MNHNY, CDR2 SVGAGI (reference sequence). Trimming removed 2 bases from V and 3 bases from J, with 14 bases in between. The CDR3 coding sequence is TGTGCCAGCAGTTACGACCTGACAGCCCGTGGAAACACCATATATTTT. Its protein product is CASSYDLTARGNTIYF.

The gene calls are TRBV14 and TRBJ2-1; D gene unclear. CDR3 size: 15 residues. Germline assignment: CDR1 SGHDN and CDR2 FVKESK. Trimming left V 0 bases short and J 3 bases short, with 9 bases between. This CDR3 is CASSQDWALYNEQFF. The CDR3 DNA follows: TGTGCCAGCAGCCAAGATTGGGCGCTCTACAATGAGCAGTTCTTC.

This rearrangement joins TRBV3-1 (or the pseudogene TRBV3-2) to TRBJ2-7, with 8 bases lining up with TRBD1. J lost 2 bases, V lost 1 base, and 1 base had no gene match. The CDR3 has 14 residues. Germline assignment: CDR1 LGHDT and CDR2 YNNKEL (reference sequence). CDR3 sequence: CASSQARGPYEQYF. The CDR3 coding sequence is TGTGCCAGCAGCCAAGCCAGGGGGCCCTACGAGCAGTACTTC.

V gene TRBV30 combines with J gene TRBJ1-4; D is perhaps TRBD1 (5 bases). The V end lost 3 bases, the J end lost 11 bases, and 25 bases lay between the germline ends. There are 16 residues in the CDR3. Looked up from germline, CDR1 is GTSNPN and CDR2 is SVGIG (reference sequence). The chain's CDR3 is CAWSGGVGQVIEKLFF. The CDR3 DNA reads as TGTGCCTGGAGCGGGGGAGTAGGACAAGTAATCGAGAAACTGTTTTTT.

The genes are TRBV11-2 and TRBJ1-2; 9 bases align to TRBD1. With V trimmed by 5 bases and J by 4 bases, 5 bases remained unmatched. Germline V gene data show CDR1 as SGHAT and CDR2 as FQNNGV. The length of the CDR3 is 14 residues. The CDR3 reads CASSTTGGSYGYTF. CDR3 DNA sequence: TGTGCCAGCAGCACGACAGGGGGGAGCTATGGCTACACCTTC.

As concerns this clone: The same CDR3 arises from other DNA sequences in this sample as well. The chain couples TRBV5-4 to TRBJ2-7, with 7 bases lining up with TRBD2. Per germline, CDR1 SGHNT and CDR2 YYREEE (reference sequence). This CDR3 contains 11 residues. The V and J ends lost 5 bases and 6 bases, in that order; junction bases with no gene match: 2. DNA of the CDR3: TGTGCCAGCAGTTCGGGGGGCGAGCAGTACTTC. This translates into CASSSGGEQYF.